This entry lists 24 T cell receptor beta chains sequenced from one sample in a study of cytotoxic CD8 clonotypes in ibrutinib-treated CLL. The protocol was immunoSEQ multiplex PCR, while the TCRdb copy is restricted to in-frame clones and leaves out a portion. The data hold under 150,000 clones, with 70% to 90% observed a single time. Sequenced material: PBMCs, taken after 36 months of ibrutinib treatment. The receptors derive from a human donor with chronic lymphocytic leukemia.

This clone is termed medium-sized (0.01 to 0.1%). CDR3 sequence (DNA): TGTGCCAGCAGCTTTCAAGGGGCCGGGGAGCTGTTTTTT. The encoded protein is CASSFQGAGELFF. The chain links TRBV7-9 to TRBJ2-2; weak D call: TRBD1 (5 bases). The germline CDR1 and CDR2 sequences are SEHNR and FQNEAQ (reference sequence). V lost 3 bases to trimming and J lost 6 bases, with 8 bases between them. This CDR3 contains 13 residues.

This chain links TRBV11-2 with TRBJ1-4; TRBD1 might be the D (6 bases). V lost 4 bases and J lost 9, with 18 bases in between. CDR1 is SGHAT, CDR2 FQNNGV, per germline. The CDR3 has 15 residues. The CDR3 spells CASSSLVGQSKKLFF. DNA for the CDR3: TGTGCCAGCAGCTCTCTCGTCGGACAGTCGAAAAAACTGTTTTTT.

V and J are TRBV7-9 and TRBJ1-2; a possible D gene is TRBD1 (6 bases). Looked up from germline, CDR1 is SEHNR and CDR2 is FQNEAQ (reference sequence). The CDR3 totals 14 residues. The V gene lost 1 base and the J gene lost 3 bases, with 9 bases spanning the gap. CDR3 amino acids: CASSLGPGDYGYTF. The CDR3 DNA is TGTGCCAGCAGCTTAGGCCCAGGGGACTATGGCTACACCTTC.

V is TRBV6-5 and J is TRBJ1-2; D not resolved. V lost 8 bases, J lost 5 bases, and 15 bases lay in between. This CDR3 spans 13 amino acids. From germline, CDR1 is MNHEY and CDR2 SVGAGI. CDR3 DNA sequence: TGTGCCAGCGGCCTAAGAGGGAATTATGGCTACACCTTC. As protein: CASGLRGNYGYTF.

The chain employs TRBV21-1 and TRBJ1-3. TRBV21-1 is listed as a pseudogene. The CDR3 contains 16 residues. This chain's CDR3 is CASSNLPGVSGNTIYF. CDR3 DNA sequence: TGTGCCAGCAGCAACCTGCCGGGCGTCTCTGGAAACACCATATATTTT.

The gene calls are TRBV27 and TRBJ2-7, with 9 bases matching TRBD1. There are 15 residues in the CDR3. V shed 6 bases and J 8 bases; nucleotides not matched to a gene: 14. Looked up from germline, CDR1 is MNHEY and CDR2 is SMNVEV (reference sequence). The CDR3 here is CASRRTGTGLLKQYF. The CDR3 DNA sequence: TGTGCCAGCAGACGAACCGGGACAGGGCTTCTCAAGCAGTACTTC.

This chain uses TRBV10-2 with TRBJ2-7; D is unclear. CDR1 and CDR2 from the germline V gene are WSHSY and SAAADI. V was pared by 5 bases and J by 2 bases, with 10 bases between. CDR3 length equals 13 residues. In nucleotides, the CDR3 is TGCGCCAGCAGTTCCCCCCCAACCTACGAGCAGTACTTC. It translates to CASSSPPTYEQYF.

This clone has only one observation. The chain couples TRBV5-4 to TRBJ2-5, with 13 bases that match TRBD2. CDR3 length: 16 residues. CDR1 and CDR2 (germline): SGHNT, YYREEE (reference sequence). The V segment lost 4 bases and the J segment 5 bases; nucleotides outside the gene matches: 8. The CDR3 DNA is TGTGCCAGCAGCGGGACTAGCGGGGTCGGAGGCGAGACCCAGTACTTC. Its translation: CASSGTSGVGGETQYF.

The chain recombines TRBV19 with TRBJ2-2, with a weak D call TRBD1 (6 bases). The V and J ends lost 8 bases and 8 bases respectively, with 18 bases between them. The CDR3 sequence is 14 residues long. CDR1 LNHDA and CDR2 SQIVND come from the germline V gene (reference sequence). CDR3 amino acids: CASANSGVRGELFF. As DNA, the CDR3 is TGTGCCAGTGCCAACTCAGGGGTCCGTGGGGAGCTGTTTTTT.

Remarks on this clone: A read error may produce the germline difference seen at one junction end. This chain connects TRBV5-1 to TRBJ2-1; a weak D match, TRBD2 (5 bases). The CDR3 consists of 14 residues. Germline values: CDR1 SGHRS, CDR2 YFSETQ. CDR3 sequence: CASSPPEGYSEQFF. DNA for the CDR3: TGCGCCAGCAGCCCCCCCGAGGGTTACAGTGAGCAGTTCTTC.

The rearrangement uses TRBV7-2 and TRBJ2-1; a possible D gene is TRBD2 (6 bases). This CDR3 is 14 amino acids long. CDR1 SGHTA and CDR2 FQGNSA come from the germline V gene. V was cut by 4 bases and J by 2 bases, with 9 bases left in between. The CDR3 bases are TGTGCCAGCAGCTCCGCGGGACCCTACAATGAGCAGTTCTTC. This gives the protein CASSSAGPYNEQFF.

V and J are TRBV6-5 and TRBJ2-2; unclear D gene. The ends were cut back, 5 bases at V and 1 base at J, with 11 bases in the middle. Looked up from germline, CDR1 is MNHEY and CDR2 is SVGAGI. This CDR3 is 15 amino acids long. The CDR3 is CASSIAGRNTGELFF. CDR3 DNA sequence: TGTGCCAGCAGTATCGCCGGGCGGAACACCGGGGAGCTGTTTTTT.

This rearrangement joins TRBV4-1 to TRBJ2-5; possibly TRBD2 for D (5 bases). Germline V gives CDR1 MGHRA, CDR2 YSYEKL. This CDR3 comprises 14 residues. Trimming shortened V by 1 base and J by 3 bases, and 9 bases separated the two germline ends. In DNA, the CDR3 is TGCGCCAGCAGCCAAGTATCCGGGAAAGAGACCCAGTACTTC. Its translation is CASSQVSGKETQYF.

This chain connects TRBV19 to TRBJ2-1; 10 bases agree with TRBD1. The CDR3 runs 15 residues. Losses at the gene ends were 5 bases for V and 3 bases for J; bases not matched to a gene: 4. Per germline, CDR1 LNHDA and CDR2 SQIVND (reference sequence). The CDR3 loop is CASSATGGSYNEQFF. The CDR3 DNA sequence: TGTGCCAGTAGTGCGACAGGGGGCAGCTACAATGAGCAGTTCTTC.

This clone was recorded only once. J is TRBJ1-5 and V is TRBV7-6; D call uncertain. The CDR3 has 16 amino acids. CDR1 is SGHVS and CDR2 is FNYEAQ in the germline V gene. V lost 1 base and J 1 base, leaving 11 bases between the germline ends. The CDR3 region has the DNA TGTGCCAGCAGCTTAGGGCAAGGAGGGAGCAATCAGCCCCAGCATTTT. This encodes CASSLGQGGSNQPQHF.

The chain couples TRBV5-1 to TRBJ2-5, with D unclear. Trimming left V 0 bases short and J 5 bases short, with 11 bases between. CDR1 is SGHRS, CDR2 YFSETQ, per germline. The CDR3 runs 14 residues. As DNA, the CDR3 is TGCGCCAGCAGCTTGGGGCAGGTTAGGGAGACCCAGTACTTC. Amino acids: CASSLGQVRETQYF. The entire variable domain, with the rest obtained from reference TRBV5-1 and TRBJ2-5, is as follows: KAGVTQTPRYLIKTRGQQVTLSCSPISGHRSVSWYQQTPGQGLQFLFEYFSETQRNKGNFPGRFSGRQFSNSRSEMNVSTLELGDSALYLCASSLGQVRETQYFGPGTRLLVL.

The chain joins TRBV7-8 to TRBJ2-7; the D is unclear. CDR1 and CDR2 from the germline V gene are SGHVS and FQNEAQ. V lost 3 bases to trimming and J lost 5 bases, with 14 bases between them. CDR3 length equals 14 residues. CDR3 in amino acids: CASSFRRVPHEQYF. CDR3 coding DNA: TGTGCCAGCAGCTTCCGAAGGGTTCCCCACGAGCAGTACTTC.

The chain joins TRBV5-6 to TRBJ1-1; D not resolved. The CDR3 has 15 amino acids. V was cut by 4 bases and J by 1 base, with 14 bases left in between. Looked up from germline, CDR1 is SGHDT and CDR2 is YYEEEE. Here the CDR3 reads CASSQMSTRNTEAFF. As DNA, the CDR3 is TGTGCCAGCAGCCAGATGAGTACAAGGAACACTGAAGCTTTCTTT.

In this sample, this clone turned up a few times. J is TRBJ2-1 and V is TRBV5-6; D possibly corresponds to TRBD2 (7 bases). Germline lookup yields CDR1 SGHDT and CDR2 YYEEEE. The length of the CDR3 is 15 residues. V dropped 7 bases and J dropped 10 bases, with 24 bases sitting between them. The CDR3 here is CASGMLGGGRGEQFF. In DNA, the CDR3 is TGTGCCAGCGGTATGCTTGGGGGGGGCCGTGGCGAGCAGTTCTTC.

On this clone: One junction end does not reproduce the germline sequence, and a read error may be involved. As DNA, the CDR3 is TGCGCCAGCAGTTTGGAGGGACCTTCGGGGGCAGGAGGCACTGAAGCTTTCTTT. It yields the protein CASSLEGPSGAGGTEAFF. This sequence joins TRBV5-1 and TRBJ1-1, with D maybe TRBD1 (6 bases). The CDR3 sequence is 18 residues long. Germline loops: CDR1 SGHRS, CDR2 YFSETQ.

This clone was seen a handful of times. V usage is TRBV7-9 and J usage is TRBJ2-1; maybe TRBD2 (5 bases). Germline CDR1 reads SEHNR; CDR2 reads FQNEAQ (reference sequence). The CDR3 extends over 13 amino acids. The V end was cut by 3 bases, the J end by 8 bases, with 11 bases between. This CDR3 is CASSLALRDEQFF. The DNA for the CDR3 is TGTGCCAGCAGCTTGGCCCTGAGGGATGAGCAGTTCTTC.

This rearrangement joins TRBV10-3 to TRBJ2-5; D gene ambiguous. Deletions cut 4 bases from V and 1 base from J, with 7 bases between. Germline lookup yields CDR1 ENHRY and CDR2 SYGVKD. The CDR3 runs 13 residues. CDR3 in amino acids: CAISVSVQETQYF. The CDR3 DNA sequence: TGTGCCATCAGTGTTTCGGTCCAAGAGACCCAGTACTTC.

There are a few counts of this clone. The J gene is TRBJ1-1, the V gene TRBV4-1; no clear D. From germline, CDR1 is MGHRA and CDR2 YSYEKL. V lost 1 base and J 8 bases, leaving 20 bases between the germline ends. There are 16 residues in the CDR3. CDR3 coding DNA: TGCGCCAGCAGCCAAGTCCCGAGTCGGGCACGCACCGAAGCTTTCTTT. Translated: CASSQVPSRARTEAFF.

The V gene is TRBV5-6, the J gene TRBJ2-1; D possibly matches TRBD1 or TRBD2 (6 bases each). The CDR3 contains 17 residues. Germline V gene lookup returns CDR1 SGHDT and CDR2 YYEEEE. Trimming removed 3 bases at V and 3 bases at J, with 19 bases between. Written as DNA, the CDR3 is TGTGCCAGCAGCTACATGGAGGGGGGAGCTTTCTACAATGAGCAGTTCTTC. It translates to CASSYMEGGAFYNEQFF.